The T cell receptor beta chain described here comes from a study of shared clonotypes between healthy human individuals. The study, taken as a whole, reports: Rarefaction indicated that sorted-subset sequencing remained incomplete although depth was large.

Concerning this clone itself: Its target is unknown.

Template for every sorted-subset replicate PCR totaled around 200 ng DNA, approximately 30,000 T cell genomes. Sequencing was performed with immunoSEQ multiplex PCR; in TCRdb, only in-frame clones are kept and a portion is missing. In the table there are around 1.9 million clones, about 93% of which are singletons. Trimming removed 5 bases at V and 2 bases at J, with 13 bases between. Germline V CDR1 and CDR2: LNHDA, SQIVND (reference sequence). The CDR3 spans 15 residues. Naive CD8 cells were CD45RO-negative, positively selected for CCR7, excluding terminally differentiated effector memory CD45RA+ cells.

This rearrangement joins TRBV19 to TRBJ1-3; D is undetermined. The sample consisted of naive CD8+ T cells from PBMCs. The sequence was collected from a man aged 18-30 years in good health. Some clones in this sample may be carry-over from other donors' samples. The DNA for the CDR3 is TGTGCCAGTAGTGACCTCGTAGGGCCTGGAAACACCATATATTTT. Translation: CASSDLVGPGNTIYF.